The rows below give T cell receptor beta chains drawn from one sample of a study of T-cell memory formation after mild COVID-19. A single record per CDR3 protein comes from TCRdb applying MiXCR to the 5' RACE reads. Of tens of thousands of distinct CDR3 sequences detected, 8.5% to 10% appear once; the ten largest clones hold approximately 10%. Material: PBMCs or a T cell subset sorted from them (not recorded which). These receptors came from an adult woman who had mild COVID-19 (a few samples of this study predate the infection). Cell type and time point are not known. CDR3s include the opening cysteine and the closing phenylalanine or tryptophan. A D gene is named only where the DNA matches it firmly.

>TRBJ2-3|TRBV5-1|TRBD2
CASGDKSGLAGTDTQYF
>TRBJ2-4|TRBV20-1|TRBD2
CSAGAERGPAKNIQYF
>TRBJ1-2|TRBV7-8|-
CASSLVGYGYTF
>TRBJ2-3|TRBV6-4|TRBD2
CASSDSSGGTDTQYF
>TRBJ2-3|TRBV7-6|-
CASSRSTGFTDTQYF
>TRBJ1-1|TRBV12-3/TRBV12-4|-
CASSTGGGTEAFF
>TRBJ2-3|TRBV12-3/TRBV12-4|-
CASSLSRYTDTQYF
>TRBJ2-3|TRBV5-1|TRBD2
CASSLGLAGVTFTDTQYF
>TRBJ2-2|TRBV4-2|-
CASSQVITGQHGELFF
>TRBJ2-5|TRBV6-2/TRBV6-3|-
CASIYSGVTQYF
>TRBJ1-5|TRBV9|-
CASSLRRDFSNQPQHF
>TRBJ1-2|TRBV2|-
CASKPRALDYGYTF
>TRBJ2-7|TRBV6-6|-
CASNIRMGTYEQYF
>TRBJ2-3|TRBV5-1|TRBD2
CASSYLSGGAADTQYF
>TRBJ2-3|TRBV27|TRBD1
CASSPTTTEGQGRPDTQYF
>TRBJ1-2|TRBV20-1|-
CSAPRPGTSSWDYGYTF
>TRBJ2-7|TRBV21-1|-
CARARFGTGLAEQYF
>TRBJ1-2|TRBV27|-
CASRPRVVDSYGYTF
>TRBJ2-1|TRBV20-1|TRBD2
CSARLASGGGFYNEQFF
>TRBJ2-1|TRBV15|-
CATSRYPTSSYEQFF
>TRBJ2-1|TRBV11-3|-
CASKMRQSSYNEQFF
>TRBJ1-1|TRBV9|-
CASSASIMNIEAFF